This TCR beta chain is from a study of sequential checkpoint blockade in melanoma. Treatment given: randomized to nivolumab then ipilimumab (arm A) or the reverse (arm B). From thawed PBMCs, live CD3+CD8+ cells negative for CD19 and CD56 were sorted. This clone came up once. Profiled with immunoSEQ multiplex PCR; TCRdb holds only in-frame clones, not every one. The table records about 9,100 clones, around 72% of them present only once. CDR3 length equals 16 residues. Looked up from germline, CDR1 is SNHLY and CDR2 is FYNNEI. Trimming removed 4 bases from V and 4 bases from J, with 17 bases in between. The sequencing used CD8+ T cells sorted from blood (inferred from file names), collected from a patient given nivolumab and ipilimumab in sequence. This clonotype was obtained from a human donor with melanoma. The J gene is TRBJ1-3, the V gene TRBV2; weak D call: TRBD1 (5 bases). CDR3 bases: TGTGCCAGCAGTGTTGGGACTGTAATCTCCGGAAACACCATATATTTT. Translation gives CASSVGTVISGNTIYF.